These 4 T cell receptor beta chains were sequenced from one sample in a study of vaccination and CD4 T cells after COVID-19. The treatment was: approximately 9-day PBMC culture with coronavirus spike peptide pools or control peptides (ViraFEST assay). CD4+ T lymphocytes from the unexposed donor were collected before the COVID-19 pandemic (2011-2018). Cultured CD4+ T-cell DNA underwent Oncomine TCR Beta short-read sequencing. TCRdb re-derived calls from the PCR reads in MiXCR, one entry per CDR3 protein. The data show approximately 6,900 distinct CDR3 sequences, about 40% seen once. For these TCRs, the target antigens are not known. The sequencing sample was made of CD4+ T cells from blood, cultured in vitro. Receptors originate from a human donor in good health.

This clonotype was counted between two and nine times. The chain links TRBV25-1 to TRBJ1-1; a possible D gene is TRBD1 (5 bases). The CDR3 runs to 13 residues. Germline CDR1 MGHDK, CDR2 SYGVNS. V gave up 4 bases and J gave up 10 bases, with 16 bases separating them. CDR3 DNA sequence: TGTGCCAGCAGTGGCTCCGGGTGGGGCCGAGCTTTCTTT. It yields the protein CASSGSGWGRAFF.

This clonotype has only a few counts. The chain recombines TRBV7-9 with TRBJ1-6; D not certain. This CDR3 has 16 amino acids. Trimming cost V 1 base and J 6 bases, with 13 bases left between them. Germline V CDR1 and CDR2: SEHNR, FQNEAQ (reference sequence). The CDR3 spells CASSLGGLGGNSPLHF. CDR3 nucleotides: TGTGCCAGCAGCTTAGGAGGCCTCGGTGGTAATTCACCCCTCCACTTT. Drawing the rest from reference TRBV7-9 and TRBJ1-6, the complete variable domain is DTGVSQNPRHKITKRGQNVTFRCDPISEHNRLYWYRQTLGQGPEFLTYFQNEAQLEKSRLLSDRFSAERPKGSFSTLEIQRTEQGDSAMYLCASSLGGLGGNSPLHFGNGTRLTVT.

V is TRBV6-2 or TRBV6-3 and J is TRBJ1-5, with a weak D call TRBD1 (5 bases). Germline CDR1 reads MNHEY; CDR2 reads SVGEGT. The CDR3 has 15 residues. The ends were cut back, 6 bases at V and 7 bases at J, with 19 bases in the middle. As DNA, the CDR3 is TGTGCCAGCAGATCCGGGACCATCCGCTGGCAGCCCCAGCATTTT. Protein product: CASRSGTIRWQPQHF.

This chain links TRBV19 with TRBJ1-1; weak D call: TRBD1 (5 bases). Germline CDR1 and CDR2: LNHDA and SQIVND (reference sequence). CDR3 length: 12 residues. The V end was cut by 3 bases, the J end by 11 bases, with 13 bases between. The DNA for the CDR3 is TGTGCCAGTAGTATTCGGGGCGCAGACGCTTTCTTT. Translation gives CASSIRGADAFF.